One sample yielded the 5 T cell receptor beta chains listed below, sequenced in a study of shared clonotypes between healthy human individuals. Produced via immunoSEQ multiplex PCR; TCRdb's table is partial and in-frame only. The sample yields approximately 2,000,000 clones, around 93% seen once. Terminally differentiated effector memory CD45RA+ cells were excluded by CCR7 positive selection of CD45RO-negative cells. The sample consisted of naive CD8+ T cells from PBMCs. Receptors originate from a man younger than 35 in good health. Some clones in this sample may be carry-over from other donors' samples.

This clone was picked up one time. This chain links TRBV9 with TRBJ2-3; TRBD2 matches at 7 bases. This CDR3 contains 15 residues. The germline V gene encodes CDR1 SGDLS and CDR2 YYNGEE. V lost 0 bases to trimming and J lost 4 bases; unmatched junction nucleotides: 5. CDR3 amino acids: CASSVGGRESDTQYF. As DNA, the CDR3 is TGTGCCAGCAGCGTAGGTGGGCGGGAGTCAGATACGCAGTATTTT.

V gene TRBV7-8 combines with J gene TRBJ1-2; 8 bases line up with TRBD1. Trimming cost V 1 base and J 4 bases; bases outside gene matches: 5. The CDR3 has 15 residues. Germline V gene lookup returns CDR1 SGHVS and CDR2 FQNEAQ. The CDR3 reads CASSLGSGGAYGYTF. The DNA for the CDR3 is TGTGCCAGCAGCTTAGGTTCAGGGGGCGCCTATGGCTACACCTTC.

The chain is built from TRBV27 and TRBJ1-5; D is ambiguous. Trimming took off 2 bases at V and 2 bases at J, with 13 bases between the two ends. This CDR3 is 16 amino acids long. CDR1 is MNHEY and CDR2 is SMNVEV in the germline V gene (reference sequence). In DNA form, the CDR3 reads TGTGCCAGCAGTTTACCCCTTTTGAGGGGCAATCAGCCCCAGCATTTT. The encoded protein is CASSLPLLRGNQPQHF.

CDR3 region: CASSPGTSGPETQYF. Written as DNA, the CDR3 is TGTGCCAGCAGCCCCGGGACTAGCGGGCCAGAGACCCAGTACTTC. The chain links TRBV5-6 to TRBJ2-5, with 12 positions matching TRBD2. CDR3 size: 15 residues. CDR1 is SGHDT, CDR2 YYEEEE, per germline. Unmatched junction bases numbered 5, after V lost 4 bases and J lost 4 bases. Based on the CDR3 plus reference TRBV5-6 and TRBJ2-5, the full variable domain is DAGVTQSPTHLIKTRGQQVTLRCSPKSGHDTVSWYQQALGQGPQFIFQYYEEEERQRGNFPDRFSGHQFPNYSSELNVNALLLGDSALYLCASSPGTSGPETQYFGPGTRLLVL.

As for this clone: The sample has other DNA sequences that encode this CDR3 too. This sequence joins TRBV5-4 and TRBJ2-5; a possible D gene is TRBD1 (6 bases). V was cut by 0 bases and J by 3 bases, with 6 bases left in between. CDR1 is SGHNT and CDR2 is YYREEE in the germline V gene (reference sequence). CDR3 length: 13 residues. The CDR3 loop reads CASSLDREETQYF. CDR3 sequence (DNA): TGTGCCAGCAGCTTGGACAGGGAAGAGACCCAGTACTTC.